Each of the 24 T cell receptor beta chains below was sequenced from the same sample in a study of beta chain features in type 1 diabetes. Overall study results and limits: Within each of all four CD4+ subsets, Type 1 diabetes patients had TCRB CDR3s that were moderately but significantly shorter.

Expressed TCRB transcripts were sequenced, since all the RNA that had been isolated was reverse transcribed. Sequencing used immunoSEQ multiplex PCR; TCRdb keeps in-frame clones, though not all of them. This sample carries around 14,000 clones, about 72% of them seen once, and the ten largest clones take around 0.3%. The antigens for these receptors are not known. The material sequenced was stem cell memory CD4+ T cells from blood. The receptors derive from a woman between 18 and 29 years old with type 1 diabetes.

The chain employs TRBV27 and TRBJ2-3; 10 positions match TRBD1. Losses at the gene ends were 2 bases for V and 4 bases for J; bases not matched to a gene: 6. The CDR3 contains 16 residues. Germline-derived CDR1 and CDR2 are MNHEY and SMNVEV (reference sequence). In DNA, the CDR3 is TGTGCCAGCAGTTTAGGGGTGGGGACAGGGGCAGATACGCAGTATTTT. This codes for CASSLGVGTGADTQYF.

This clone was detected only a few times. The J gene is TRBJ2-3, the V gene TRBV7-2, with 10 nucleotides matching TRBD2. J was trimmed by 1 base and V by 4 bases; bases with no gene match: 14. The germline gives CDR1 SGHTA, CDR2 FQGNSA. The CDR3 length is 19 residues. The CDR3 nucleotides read TGTGCCAGCAGCTCCAGGACTAGCGGTATATCCCTCGGCACAGATACGCAGTATTTT. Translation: CASSSRTSGISLGTDTQYF.

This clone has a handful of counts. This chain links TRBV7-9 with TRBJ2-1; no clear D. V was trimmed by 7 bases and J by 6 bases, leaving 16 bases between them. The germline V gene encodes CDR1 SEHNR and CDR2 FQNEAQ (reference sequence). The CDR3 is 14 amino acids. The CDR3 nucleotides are TGTGCCAGCACGAGAGAAGCCCGTCGCAATGAGCAGTTCTTC. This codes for CASTREARRNEQFF.

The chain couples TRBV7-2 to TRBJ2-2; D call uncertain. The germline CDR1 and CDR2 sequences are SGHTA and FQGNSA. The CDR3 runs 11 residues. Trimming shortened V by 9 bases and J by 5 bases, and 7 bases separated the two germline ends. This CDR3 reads CASSRTGELFF. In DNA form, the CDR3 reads TGTGCCAGTTCGAGAACCGGGGAGCTGTTTTTT.

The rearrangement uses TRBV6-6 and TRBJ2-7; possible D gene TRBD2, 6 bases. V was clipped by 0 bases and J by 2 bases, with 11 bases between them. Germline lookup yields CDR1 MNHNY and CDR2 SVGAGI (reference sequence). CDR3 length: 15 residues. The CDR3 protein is CASSYSAGLAYEQYV. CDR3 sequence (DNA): TGTGCCAGCAGTTACTCTGCGGGATTGGCCTACGAGCAGTACGTC.

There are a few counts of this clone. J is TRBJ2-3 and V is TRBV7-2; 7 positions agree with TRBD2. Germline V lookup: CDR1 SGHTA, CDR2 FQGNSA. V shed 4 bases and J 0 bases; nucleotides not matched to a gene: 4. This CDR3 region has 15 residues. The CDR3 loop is CASSSRLASTDTQYF. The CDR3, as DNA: TGTGCCAGCAGCTCCAGACTAGCTAGCACAGATACGCAGTATTTT.

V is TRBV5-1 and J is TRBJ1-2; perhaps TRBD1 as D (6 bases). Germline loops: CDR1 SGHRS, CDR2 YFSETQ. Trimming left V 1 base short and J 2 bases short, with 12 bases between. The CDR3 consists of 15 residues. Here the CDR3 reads CASSLTGQSNYGYTF. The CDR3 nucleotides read TGCGCCAGCAGCTTGACGGGACAATCGAACTATGGCTACACCTTC.

This CDR3 is CASSLLPLGSSYNEQFF. The CDR3 nucleotides are TGTGCCAGCAGCTTATTACCCCTCGGTAGCTCCTACAATGAGCAGTTCTTC. The chain recombines TRBV7-2 with TRBJ2-1; no clear D gene. This CDR3 has 17 residues. The germline V gene encodes CDR1 SGHTA and CDR2 FQGNSA. V lost 2 bases and J lost 0, with 14 bases in between.

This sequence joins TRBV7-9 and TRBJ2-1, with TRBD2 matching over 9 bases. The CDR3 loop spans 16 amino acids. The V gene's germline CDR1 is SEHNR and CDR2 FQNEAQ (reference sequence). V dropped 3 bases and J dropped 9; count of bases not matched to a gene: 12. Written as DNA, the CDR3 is TGTGCCAGCAGCTTTCGAGCGGGAGGTGGGATGGCTGAGCAGTTCTTC. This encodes CASSFRAGGGMAEQFF. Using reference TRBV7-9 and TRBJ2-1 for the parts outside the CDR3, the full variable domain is DTGVSQNPRHKITKRGQNVTFRCDPISEHNRLYWYRQTLGQGPEFLTYFQNEAQLEKSRLLSDRFSAERPKGSFSTLEIQRTEQGDSAMYLCASSFRAGGGMAEQFFGPGTRLTVL.

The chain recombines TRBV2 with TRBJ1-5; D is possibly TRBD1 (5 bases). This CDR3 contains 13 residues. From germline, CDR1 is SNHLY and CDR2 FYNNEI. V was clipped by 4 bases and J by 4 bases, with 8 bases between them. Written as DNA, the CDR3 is TGTGCCAGCAGTGGACAGATGAATCAGCCCCAGCATTTT. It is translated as CASSGQMNQPQHF.

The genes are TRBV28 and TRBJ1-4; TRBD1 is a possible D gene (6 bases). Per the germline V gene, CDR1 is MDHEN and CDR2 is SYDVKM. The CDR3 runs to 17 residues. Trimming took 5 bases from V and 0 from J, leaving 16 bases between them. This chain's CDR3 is CASSENTGYSTNEKLFF. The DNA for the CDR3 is TGTGCCAGCAGTGAAAATACAGGGTACTCAACTAATGAAAAACTGTTTTTT.

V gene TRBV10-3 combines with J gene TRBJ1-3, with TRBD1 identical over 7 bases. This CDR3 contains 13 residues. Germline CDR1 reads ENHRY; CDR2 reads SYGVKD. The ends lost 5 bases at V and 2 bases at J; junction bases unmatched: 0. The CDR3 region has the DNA TGTGCCATCAGTACAGGGGCTGGAAACACCATATATTTT. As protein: CAISTGAGNTIYF.

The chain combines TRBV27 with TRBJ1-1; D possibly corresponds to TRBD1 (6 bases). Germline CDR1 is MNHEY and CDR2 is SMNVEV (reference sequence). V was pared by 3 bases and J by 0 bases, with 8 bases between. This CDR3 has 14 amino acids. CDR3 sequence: CASSFQGMNTEAFF. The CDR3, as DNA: TGTGCCAGCAGTTTTCAGGGGATGAACACTGAAGCTTTCTTT.

The CDR3 is CASSLSPSGRNEQFF. DNA for the CDR3: TGTGCCAGCAGCTTAAGTCCTAGCGGGAGGAATGAGCAGTTCTTC. The chain is built from TRBV7-9 and TRBJ2-1; 11 bases agree with TRBD2. The CDR3 has 15 residues. The trim removed 2 bases at V and 7 bases at J, leaving 4 bases unmatched. The germline gives CDR1 SEHNR, CDR2 FQNEAQ (reference sequence).

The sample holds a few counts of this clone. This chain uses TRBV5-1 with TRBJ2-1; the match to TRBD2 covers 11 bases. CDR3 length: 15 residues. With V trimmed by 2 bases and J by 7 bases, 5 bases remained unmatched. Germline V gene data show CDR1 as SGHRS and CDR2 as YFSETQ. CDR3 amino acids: CASSFGTSGNNEQFF. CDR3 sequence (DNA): TGCGCCAGCAGCTTTGGGACTAGCGGTAATAATGAGCAGTTCTTC.

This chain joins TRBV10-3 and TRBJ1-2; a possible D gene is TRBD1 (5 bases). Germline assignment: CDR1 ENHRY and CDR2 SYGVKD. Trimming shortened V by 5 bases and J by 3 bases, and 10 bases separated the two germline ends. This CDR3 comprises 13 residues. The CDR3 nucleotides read TGTGCCATCAGTCCCGACAGTTACTATGGCTACACCTTC. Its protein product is CAISPDSYYGYTF.

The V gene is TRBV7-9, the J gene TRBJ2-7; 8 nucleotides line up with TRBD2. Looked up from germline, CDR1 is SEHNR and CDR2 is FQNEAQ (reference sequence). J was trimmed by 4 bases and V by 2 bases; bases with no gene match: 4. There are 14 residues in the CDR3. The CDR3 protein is CASSLSGGLYEQYF. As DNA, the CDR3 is TGTGCCAGCAGCTTAAGCGGGGGTTTGTACGAGCAGTACTTC.

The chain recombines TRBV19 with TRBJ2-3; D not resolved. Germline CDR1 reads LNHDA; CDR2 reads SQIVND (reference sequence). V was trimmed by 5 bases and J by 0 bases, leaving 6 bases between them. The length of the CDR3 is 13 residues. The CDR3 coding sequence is TGTGCCAGTAGTGTATTGAGCACAGATACGCAGTATTTT. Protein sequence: CASSVLSTDTQYF.

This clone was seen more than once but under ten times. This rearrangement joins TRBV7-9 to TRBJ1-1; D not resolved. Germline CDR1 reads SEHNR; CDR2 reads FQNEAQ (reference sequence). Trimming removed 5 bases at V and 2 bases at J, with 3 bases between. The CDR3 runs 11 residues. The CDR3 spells CASSGNTEAFF. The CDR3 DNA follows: TGTGCCAGCAGCGGCAACACTGAAGCTTTCTTT.

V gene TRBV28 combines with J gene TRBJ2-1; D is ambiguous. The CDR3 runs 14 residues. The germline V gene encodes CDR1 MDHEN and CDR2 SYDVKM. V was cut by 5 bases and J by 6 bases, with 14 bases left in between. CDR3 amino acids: CASSPRWALNEQFF. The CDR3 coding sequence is TGTGCCAGCAGTCCGCGTTGGGCCCTCAATGAGCAGTTCTTC.

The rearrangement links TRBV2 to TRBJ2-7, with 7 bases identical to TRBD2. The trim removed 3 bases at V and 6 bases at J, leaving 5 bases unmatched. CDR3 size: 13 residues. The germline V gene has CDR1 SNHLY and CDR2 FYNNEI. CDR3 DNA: TGTGCCAGCAGTGACAGCGGGAAAGGCGAGCAGTACGTC. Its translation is CASSDSGKGEQYV.

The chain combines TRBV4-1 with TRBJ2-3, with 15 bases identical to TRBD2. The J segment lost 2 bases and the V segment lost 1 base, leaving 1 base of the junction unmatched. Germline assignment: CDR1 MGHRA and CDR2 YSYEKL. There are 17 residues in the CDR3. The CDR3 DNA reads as TGCGCCAGCAGCCAAGGGACTAGCGGGAGGGCCACAGATACGCAGTATTTT. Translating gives CASSQGTSGRATDTQYF.

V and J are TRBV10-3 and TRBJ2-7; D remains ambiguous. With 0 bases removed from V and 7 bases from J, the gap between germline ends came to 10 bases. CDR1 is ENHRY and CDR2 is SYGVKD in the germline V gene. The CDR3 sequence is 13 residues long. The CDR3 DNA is TGTGCCATCAGTGAGTCCCCCGCCGGGGAGCAGTACTTC. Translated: CAISESPAGEQYF.

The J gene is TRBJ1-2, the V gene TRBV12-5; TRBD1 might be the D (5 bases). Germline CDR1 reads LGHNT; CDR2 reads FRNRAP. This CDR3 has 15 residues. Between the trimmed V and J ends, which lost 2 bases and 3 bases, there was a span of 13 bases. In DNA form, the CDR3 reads TGTGCTAGTGGTTTGTCGTTGGACATTTACTATGGCTACACCTTC. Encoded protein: CASGLSLDIYYGYTF.